The present entry profiles one T cell receptor beta chain with its context. V trimming: 3 bases; J trimming: 6 bases; junction bases outside the gene matches: 6. The V gene's germline CDR1 is MGHRA and CDR2 YSYEKL. The CDR3 totals 15 residues. The data are from a study of blood T cell repertoires in COVID-19. Across the whole study: Samples came from the United States, Italy and Spain, spanning acute and convalescent COVID-19. Sample material is recorded as cDNA or gDNA derived from T cells, B-cell-depleted T cells, or PBMCs.

Methods used by the authors: Nucleated cell number was recorded as an estimate derived from reference gene primer amplification. The table came from immunoSEQ multiplex PCR; TCRdb's copy has only in-frame clones and leaves some out. The V and J calls and the clone size are those of that table, but D and trimming were determined from the DNA. The table has roughly 97,000 clones, roughly 90% seen once. The source material was peripheral blood. The clonotype was recovered from a human donor in a cohort sampled during active COVID-19. The chain recombines TRBV4-1 with TRBJ2-1; 9 bases are a match to TRBD2. The CDR3 here is CASSHPQRGANEQFF. Here the CDR3 DNA reads TGCGCCAGCAGCCACCCCCAGCGGGGGGCCAATGAGCAGTTCTTC.